This T cell receptor (beta chain) emerged from a study of technical replicates of blood from a handful of donors. Method: immunoSEQ multiplex PCR; TCRdb's copy keeps in-frame clones and lacks some. The table has tens of thousands of clones, just under 95% seen once. This CDR3 contains 15 residues. In germline, CDR1 is SNHLY, CDR2 FYNNEI. The V gene lost 4 bases and the J gene lost 1 base, with 12 bases spanning the gap. Sequencing was done on a sample of T cells isolated from PBMCs. This receptor was taken from a human donor in good health. The chain has TRBV2 and TRBJ2-3; D may be TRBD2 (6 bases). The CDR3 region has the DNA TGTGCCAGCAGTGGGGGATTAGCGGGCACAGATACGCAGTATTTT. This sequence encodes CASSGGLAGTDTQYF.